This TCR beta chain was profiled in a study of blood T cell repertoires in COVID-19. About the research overall: T cells, B-cell-depleted T cells, or PBMCs supplied cDNA or gDNA.

Using immunoSEQ multiplex PCR, the repertoire was profiled, and TCRdb retains in-frame clones only, with some absent. Of approximately 130,000 clones in the sample, 75% to 90% were seen once. CDR1 and CDR2 (germline): SGHNT, YYREEE (reference sequence). This CDR3 is 16 amino acids long. The ends lost 3 bases at V and 4 bases at J; junction bases unmatched: 3. The clonotype originates from a man aged 25 to 40 who had recovered from COVID-19. The J gene is TRBJ2-3, the V gene TRBV5-4, with TRBD2 matching over 15 bases. Input material: PBMCs or T cells enriched from blood (not recorded which). The CDR3 is CASSSRTSGRADTQYF. The CDR3 nucleotides are TGTGCCAGCAGCTCCCGGACTAGCGGGAGGGCAGATACGCAGTATTTT.